Detailed here is one T cell receptor (beta chain). This sample is drawn from a study of OX40 agonist ivuxolimab in advanced cancers. Repertoires were generated with immunoSEQ multiplex PCR, while TCRdb's copy carries only in-frame clones and drops some. The table has around 35,000 clones, 60% to 80% seen once. The germline V gene has CDR1 SGHAT and CDR2 FQNNGV. Trimming stripped 1 base from V and 0 bases from J, with 16 bases between. The CDR3 has 18 residues. This material consisted of CD4+ or CD8+ T cells sorted from blood, taken in a trial of the OX40 agonist ivuxolimab. V is TRBV11-2 and J is TRBJ1-3; D uncertain. This receptor was obtained from an adult with an advanced solid tumor such as melanoma, head and neck, liver or kidney cancer. CDR3 DNA: TGTGCCAGCAGCTTAGCAACTTTCAGATCTTACTCTGGAAACACCATATATTTT. Translating it yields CASSLATFRSYSGNTIYF.